What follows describes a single T cell receptor (beta chain). These data come from a study of blood T cell repertoires in COVID-19. Study in general: Researchers got acute and convalescent COVID-19 samples from the United States, Italy and Spain.

Produced via immunoSEQ multiplex PCR; TCRdb's table is partial and in-frame only. This sample has 500,000 to 600,000 clones, with roughly nine tenths found just once. V lost 5 bases and J lost 3, with 9 bases in between. CDR1 and CDR2 (germline): KGHSH, LQKENI. The CDR3 spans 13 residues. The chain links TRBV18 to TRBJ2-3; D might be TRBD2 (5 bases). This receptor was obtained from a woman in her fifties or sixties with COVID-19, enrolled during active disease. Sequencing used peripheral blood. This CDR3 reads CASSKERTDTQYF. The CDR3 DNA reads TGTGCCAGCTCAAAGGAGCGGACAGATACGCAGTATTTT.